This T cell receptor beta chain emerged from a study of CD8 T cells in ankylosing spondylitis. Each CDR3 protein is one row after TCRdb ran MiXCR on the 5' RACE reads. The sample lists 200,000 to 300,000 distinct CDR3 sequences; roughly a third were seen once. The V end lost 2 bases, the J end lost 5 bases, and 6 bases lay between the germline ends. This CDR3 contains 13 residues. The TCR comes from a male donor with ankylosing spondylitis or in good health (not recorded which). Material for sequencing was blood, either unsorted or a sorted T cell fraction (not recorded which). The J gene is TRBJ1-4, the V gene TRBV12-3 or TRBV12-4; D is unclear. In DNA form, the CDR3 reads TGTGCCAGCAGTTTATTTGAGAATGAAAAACTGTTTTTT. Translating it yields CASSLFENEKLFF.